Reported below is one TCR beta chain. Antigen: not known. Sequenced by immunoSEQ multiplex PCR; TCRdb stores in-frame clones only, minus some. The sample contains about 33,000 clones, around 90% of which appear only once. This entry is derived from a study of neoadjuvant nivolumab and ipilimumab in lung cancer. Study information: Patients got nivolumab 3 mg/kg on days 1, 15 and 29; combination added ipilimumab 1 mg/kg day 1.

Overall study findings and caveats: Only two of four nivolumab-treated tumors gained richness and clonality by surgery. TCR richness and clonality were higher in tumors than adjacent uninvolved lung. Resected-tumor TCR richness correlated positively with pretherapy blood richness.

Trimming shortened V by 5 bases and J by 10 bases, and 11 bases separated the two germline ends. This CDR3 spans 11 amino acids. Germline V gene lookup returns CDR1 DFQATT and CDR2 SNEGSKA (reference sequence). Sequencing was performed on peripheral blood, taken after neoadjuvant nivolumab, alone or with ipilimumab, at or shortly before surgery. The sequence derives from an adult with non-small cell lung cancer. The chain is built from TRBV20-1 and TRBJ1-4; D unclear. As DNA, the CDR3 is TGCAGTGCTTCAACAGACTCAAAACTGTTTTTT. The encoded protein is CSASTDSKLFF.